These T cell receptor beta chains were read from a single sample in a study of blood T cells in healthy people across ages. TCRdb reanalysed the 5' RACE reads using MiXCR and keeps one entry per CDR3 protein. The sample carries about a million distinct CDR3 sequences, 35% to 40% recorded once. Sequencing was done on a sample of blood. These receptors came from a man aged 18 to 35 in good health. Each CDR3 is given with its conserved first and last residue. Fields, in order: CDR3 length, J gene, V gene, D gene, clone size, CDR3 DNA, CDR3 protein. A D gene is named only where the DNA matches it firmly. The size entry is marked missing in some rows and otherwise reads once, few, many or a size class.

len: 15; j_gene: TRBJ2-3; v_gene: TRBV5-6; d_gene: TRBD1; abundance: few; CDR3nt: TGTGCCAGCAGCTTGGTGGACAGGGCGACAGATACGCAGTATTTT; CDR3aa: CASSLVDRATDTQYF
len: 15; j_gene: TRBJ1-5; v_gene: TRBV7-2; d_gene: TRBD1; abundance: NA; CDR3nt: TGTGCCAGCAGCCTCACGACAGGGACGGGACAGCCCCAGCATTTT; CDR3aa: CASSLTTGTGQPQHF
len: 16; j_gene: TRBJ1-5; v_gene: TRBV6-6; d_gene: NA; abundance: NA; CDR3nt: TGTGCCAGCAGTTACTCGAAGCCCATGGGCAATCAGCCCCAGCATTTT; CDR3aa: CASSYSKPMGNQPQHF
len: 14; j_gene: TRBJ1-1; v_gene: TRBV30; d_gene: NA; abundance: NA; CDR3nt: TGTGCCTGGAGTGATGCAGGGAGGAACACTGAAGCTTTCTTT; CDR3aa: CAWSDAGRNTEAFF
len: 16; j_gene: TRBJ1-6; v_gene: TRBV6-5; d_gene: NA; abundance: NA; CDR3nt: TGTGCCAGCAGTTACCCTCTTGGGACATATAATTCACCCCTCCACTTT; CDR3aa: CASSYPLGTYNSPLHF
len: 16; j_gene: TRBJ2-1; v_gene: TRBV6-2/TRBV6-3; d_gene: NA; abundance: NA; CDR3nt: TGTGCCAGCAGTCTAATCGGGGGCCCGGGCTACAATGAGCAGTTCTTC; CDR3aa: CASSLIGGPGYNEQFF
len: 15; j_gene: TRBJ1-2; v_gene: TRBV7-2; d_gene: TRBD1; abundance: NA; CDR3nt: TGTGCCAGCAGCTTATCTTTGGGGACAGGGCGCGGCTACACCTTC; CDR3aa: CASSLSLGTGRGYTF
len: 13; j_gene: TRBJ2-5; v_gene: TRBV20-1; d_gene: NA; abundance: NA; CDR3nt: TGCAGTGCTTACAGATCGGTAGGAGAGACCCAGTACTTC; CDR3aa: CSAYRSVGETQYF
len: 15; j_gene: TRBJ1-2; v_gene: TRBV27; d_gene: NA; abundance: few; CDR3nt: TGTGCCAGCAGTTGGGAGGGCGGATCTAACTATGGCTACACCTTC; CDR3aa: CASSWEGGSNYGYTF
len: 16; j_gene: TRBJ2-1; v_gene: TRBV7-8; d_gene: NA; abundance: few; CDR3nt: TGTGCCAGCAGCTTTTCCCGGGGGTGGGTCTACAATGAGCAGTTCTTC; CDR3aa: CASSFSRGWVYNEQFF
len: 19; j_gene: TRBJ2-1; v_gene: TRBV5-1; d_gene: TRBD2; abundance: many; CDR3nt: TGCGCCAGCAGCCTGGGGAGCGGGGGCTCTATGAGCTCCTACAATGAGCAGTTCTTC; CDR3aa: CASSLGSGGSMSSYNEQFF
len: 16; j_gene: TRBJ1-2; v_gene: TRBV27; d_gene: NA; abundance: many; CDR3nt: TGTGCCAGCAGTGCTAGGCTTACTTCCCCCCACTATGGCTACACCTTC; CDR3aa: CASSARLTSPHYGYTF
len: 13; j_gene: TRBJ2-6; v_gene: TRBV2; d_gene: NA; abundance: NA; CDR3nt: TGTGCCAGCAGTGATCGGGGGGCCAACGTCCTGACTTTC; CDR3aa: CASSDRGANVLTF
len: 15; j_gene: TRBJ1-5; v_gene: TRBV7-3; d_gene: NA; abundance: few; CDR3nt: TGTGCCAGCAGCTTAGGACCAGGGAGCAATCAGCCCCAGCATTTT; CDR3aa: CASSLGPGSNQPQHF
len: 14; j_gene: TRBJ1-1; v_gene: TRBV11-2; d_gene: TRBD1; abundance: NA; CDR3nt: TGTGCCAGCAGCTCCCTCAGGGGGTACACTGAAGCTTTCTTT; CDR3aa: CASSSLRGYTEAFF
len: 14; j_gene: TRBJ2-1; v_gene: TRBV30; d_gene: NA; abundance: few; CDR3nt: TGTGCCTGGAGTAATGTGGGGCCTGCAGATGAGCAGTTCTTC; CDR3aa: CAWSNVGPADEQFF
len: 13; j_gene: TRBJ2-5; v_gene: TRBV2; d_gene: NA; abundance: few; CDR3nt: TGTGCCAGCAGTGAGATGGCGTCGGAGACCCAGTACTTC; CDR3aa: CASSEMASETQYF
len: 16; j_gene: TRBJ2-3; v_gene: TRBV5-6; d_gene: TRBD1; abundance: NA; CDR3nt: TGTGCCAGCAGCTTTACATGGACAGGGAGCACAGATACGCAGTATTTT; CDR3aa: CASSFTWTGSTDTQYF
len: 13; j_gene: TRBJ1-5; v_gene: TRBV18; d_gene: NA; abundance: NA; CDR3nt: TGTGCCAGCTCGGACGGCCTGAATCAGCCCCAGCATTTT; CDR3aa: CASSDGLNQPQHF
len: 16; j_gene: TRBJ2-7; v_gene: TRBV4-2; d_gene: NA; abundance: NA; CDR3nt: TGTGCCAGCAGCCCTAGGGCCGGTTCACCTTCCTACGAGCAGTACTTC; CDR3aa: CASSPRAGSPSYEQYF
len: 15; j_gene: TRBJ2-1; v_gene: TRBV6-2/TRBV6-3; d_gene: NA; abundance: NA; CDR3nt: TGTGCCAGCAGTTACCTCGGAGGGGCGGGCAATGAGCAGTTCTTC; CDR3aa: CASSYLGGAGNEQFF
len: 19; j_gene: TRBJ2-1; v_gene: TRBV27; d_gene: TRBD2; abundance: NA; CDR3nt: TGTGCCAGCAGTTCCCTGGCTAGCGGGGGCGCCGGCCTATCCAATGAGCAGTTCTTC; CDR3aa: CASSSLASGGAGLSNEQFF
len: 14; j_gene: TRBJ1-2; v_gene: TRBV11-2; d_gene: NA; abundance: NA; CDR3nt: TGTGCCAGCAGCTTAGATCCGGGGGGGCTCGGCTACACCTTC; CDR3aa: CASSLDPGGLGYTF
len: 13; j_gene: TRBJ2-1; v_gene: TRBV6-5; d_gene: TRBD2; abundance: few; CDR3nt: TGTGCCACCGGACTAGGAGGTTACAATGAGCAGTTCTTC; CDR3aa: CATGLGGYNEQFF
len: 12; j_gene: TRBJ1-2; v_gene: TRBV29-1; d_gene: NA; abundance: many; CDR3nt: TGCAGCGTTGAAGTGGCGGACTATGGCTACACCTTC; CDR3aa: CSVEVADYGYTF
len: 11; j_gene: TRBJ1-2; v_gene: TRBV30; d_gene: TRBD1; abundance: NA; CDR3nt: TGTGCCTACCTGACAGGGCGTGGCTACACCTTC; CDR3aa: CAYLTGRGYTF
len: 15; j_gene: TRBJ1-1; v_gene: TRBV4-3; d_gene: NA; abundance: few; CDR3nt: TGCGCCAGCAGCCAAGAGTTCGCGGGGAACACTGAAGCTTTCTTT; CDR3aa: CASSQEFAGNTEAFF
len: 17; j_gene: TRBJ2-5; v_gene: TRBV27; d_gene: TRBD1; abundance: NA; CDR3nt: TGTGCCAGCAGTTTATCCCCTGGGACAGCCCTAAACAATGAGCAGTACTTC; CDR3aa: CASSLSPGTALNNEQYF
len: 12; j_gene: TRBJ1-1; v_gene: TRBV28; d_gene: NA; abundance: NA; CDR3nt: TGTGCCAGCAGTTACAGGGAGAGGGAAGCTTTCTTT; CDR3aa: CASSYREREAFF
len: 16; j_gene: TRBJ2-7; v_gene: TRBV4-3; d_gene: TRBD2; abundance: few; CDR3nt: TGCGCCAGCAGCCAAGACGGGGGGGGCTCCTACAATGAGCAGTACTTC; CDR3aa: CASSQDGGGSYNEQYF
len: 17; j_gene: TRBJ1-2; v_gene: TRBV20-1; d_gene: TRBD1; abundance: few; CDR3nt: TGCAGTGCTAGAGATCAGAACGGGACAGGACTTAACTATGGCTACACCTTC; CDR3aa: CSARDQNGTGLNYGYTF
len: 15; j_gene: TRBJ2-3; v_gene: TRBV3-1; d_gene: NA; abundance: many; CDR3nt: TGCGCCAGCAGCCAAGGAGGGGGGGGCACAGATACGCAGTATTTT; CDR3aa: CASSQGGGGTDTQYF
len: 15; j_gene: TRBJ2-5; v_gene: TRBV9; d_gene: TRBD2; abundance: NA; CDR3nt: TGTGCCAGCAGCGTAGAGGGACTAGTCGGTGAGACCCAGTACTTC; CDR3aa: CASSVEGLVGETQYF
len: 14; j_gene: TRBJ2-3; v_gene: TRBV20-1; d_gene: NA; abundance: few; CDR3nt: TGCAGTGCTAGAGATCTCGGGGGCACAGATACGCAGTATTTT; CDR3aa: CSARDLGGTDTQYF
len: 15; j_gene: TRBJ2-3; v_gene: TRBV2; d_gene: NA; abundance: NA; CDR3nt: TGTGCCAGCAGTGAAAGCCAGGGAGTAACAGATACGCAGTATTTT; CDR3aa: CASSESQGVTDTQYF
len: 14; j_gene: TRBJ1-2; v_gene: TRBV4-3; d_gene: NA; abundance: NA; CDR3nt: TGCGCCAGCAGCCAAGATAACAGGGTGGATGGCTACACCTTC; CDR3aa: CASSQDNRVDGYTF
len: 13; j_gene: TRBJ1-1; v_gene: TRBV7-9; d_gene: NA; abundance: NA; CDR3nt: TGTGCTAGCGAATACAGGGCCAACACTGAAGCTTTCTTT; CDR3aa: CASEYRANTEAFF
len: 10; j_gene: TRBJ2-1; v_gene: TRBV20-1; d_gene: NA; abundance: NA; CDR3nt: TGCAGTTACGGCGTCAATGAGCAGTTCTTC; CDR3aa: CSYGVNEQFF
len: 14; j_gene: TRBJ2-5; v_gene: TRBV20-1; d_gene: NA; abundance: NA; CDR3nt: TGCAGTGCTACCCAACTGGCCCTCCAAGAGACCCGGTACTTC; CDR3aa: CSATQLALQETRYF
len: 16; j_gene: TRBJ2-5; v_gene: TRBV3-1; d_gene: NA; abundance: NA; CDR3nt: TGTGCCAGCAGCCAAGGGACACAAAAATTTCAAGAGACCCAGTACTTC; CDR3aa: CASSQGTQKFQETQYF
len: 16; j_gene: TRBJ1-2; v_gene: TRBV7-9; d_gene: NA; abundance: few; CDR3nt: TGTGCCAGCAGCATTGGGGCAGCTGATGCTAACTATGGCTACACCTTC; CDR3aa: CASSIGAADANYGYTF
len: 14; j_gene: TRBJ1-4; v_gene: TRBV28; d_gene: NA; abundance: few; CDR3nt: TGTGCCAGCAGTTTGGTGGACAGCGATGAAAAACTGTTTTTT; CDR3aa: CASSLVDSDEKLFF
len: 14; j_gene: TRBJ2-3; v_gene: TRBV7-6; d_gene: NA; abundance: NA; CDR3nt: TGTGCCAGCAGCATGGCAGGGAGCACAGATACGCAGTATTTT; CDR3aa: CASSMAGSTDTQYF
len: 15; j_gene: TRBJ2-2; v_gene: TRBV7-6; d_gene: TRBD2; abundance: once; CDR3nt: TGTGCCAGCAGCTTAGTAGCGGGGGACACCGGGGAGCTGTTTTTT; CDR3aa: CASSLVAGDTGELFF
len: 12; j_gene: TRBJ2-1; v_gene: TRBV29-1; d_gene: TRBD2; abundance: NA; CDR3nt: TGCAGCGTGACTAGCGGGGGAGAGACCCAGTTCTTC; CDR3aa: CSVTSGGETQFF
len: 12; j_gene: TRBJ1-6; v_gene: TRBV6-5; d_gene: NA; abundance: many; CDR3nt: TGTGCCAGCAGTTACAGGGCAGGGGAACTCCACTTT; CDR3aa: CASSYRAGELHF
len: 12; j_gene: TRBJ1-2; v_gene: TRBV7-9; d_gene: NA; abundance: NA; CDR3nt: TGTGCCAGCAGCCCCGCAGGCCATGGCTACACCTTC; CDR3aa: CASSPAGHGYTF
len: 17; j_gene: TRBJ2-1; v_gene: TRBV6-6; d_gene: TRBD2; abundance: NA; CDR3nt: TGTGTCAGCAGTTCCGGCACAACTAGCGGGGGGGCTAATGAGCAGTTCTTC; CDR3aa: CVSSSGTTSGGANEQFF
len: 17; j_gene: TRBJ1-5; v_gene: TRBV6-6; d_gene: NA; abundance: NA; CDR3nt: TGTGCCAGCAGCCCCTCGGACGCGGCAGCCTTCAATCAGCCCCAGCATTTT; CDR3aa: CASSPSDAAAFNQPQHF
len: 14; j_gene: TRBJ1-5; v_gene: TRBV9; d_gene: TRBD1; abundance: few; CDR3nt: TGTGCCAGCAGCCCAGGACAGGGCGATCAGCCCCAGCATTTT; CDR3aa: CASSPGQGDQPQHF
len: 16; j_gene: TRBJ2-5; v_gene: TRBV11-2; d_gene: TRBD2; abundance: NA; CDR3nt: TGTGCCAGCAGCACCGGTCCAGCGGGGGGTTACGATGAGCAGTACTTC; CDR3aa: CASSTGPAGGYDEQYF
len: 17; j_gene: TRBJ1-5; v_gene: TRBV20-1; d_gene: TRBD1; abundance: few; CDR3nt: TGCAGTGCTAGAGATCCGCAGGGGGTGTCTAGCAATCAGCCCCAGCATTTT; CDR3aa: CSARDPQGVSSNQPQHF